This TCR beta chain was retrieved from a study of blood T cell repertoires in COVID-19. V lost 5 bases and J lost 5, with 19 bases in between. This CDR3 spans 16 amino acids. Germline V lookup: CDR1 SGHAT, CDR2 FQDESV (reference sequence). Sequencing was performed with immunoSEQ multiplex PCR; in TCRdb, only in-frame clones are kept and a portion is missing. The profile shows 350,000 to 450,000 clones, about 88% of them singletons. Sequenced: PBMCs or T cells enriched from blood (not recorded which). V usage is TRBV11-1 and J usage is TRBJ2-1; D possibly corresponds to TRBD2 (8 bases). This receptor was taken from a woman aged 18-29 years who had been exposed to COVID-19. The CDR3 spells CASSPGGAGVNNEQFF. In nucleotides, the CDR3 is TGTGCCAGCAGCCCAGGGGGAGCGGGGGTCAACAATGAGCAGTTCTTC.